One and the same sample provided the 18 T cell receptor beta chains below, sequenced in a study of T cells in Graves' hyperthyroidism and ophthalmopathy. The TCR beta CDR3 regions underwent amplification using RNA transcripts as the source. Using the HTBI primer set, a first-round RT-PCR was run on the TCR CDR3. TCRdb ran MiXCR on the multiplex PCR reads and lists one entry per CDR3 protein. The table has about 520,000 distinct CDR3 sequences, roughly 20% seen once; the top ten hold about 25%. The material sequenced was blood. Receptors originate from a man aged 18 to 30 with Graves' hyperthyroidism.

This clonotype was observed a handful of times. V usage is TRBV5-6 and J usage is TRBJ1-1, with 8 bases that match TRBD1. The germline V gene encodes CDR1 SGHDT and CDR2 YYEEEE. The CDR3 length is 15 residues. The V gene end was trimmed by 4 bases and the J gene end by 7 bases; junction bases not matched to a gene: 12. The CDR3 region is CASSLAGSGGFEAFF. DNA for the CDR3: TGTGCCAGCAGCCTTGCGGGGTCAGGGGGCTTTGAAGCTTTCTTT.

This chain uses TRBV29-1 with TRBJ2-5; D might be TRBD1 (5 bases). This CDR3 is built from 13 residues. Germline lookup yields CDR1 SQVTM and CDR2 ANQGSEA. Trimming cost V 1 base and J 5 bases, with 11 bases left between them. The CDR3 bases are TGCAGCGTTGAAGGGCAGGGATGGGAGACCCAGTACTTC. Encoded protein: CSVEGQGWETQYF.

This clonotype was recorded many times. The V gene is TRBV2, the J gene TRBJ2-5; D possibly corresponds to TRBD1 (5 bases). Trimming pared 5 bases from V and 2 bases from J, leaving 6 bases between. CDR3 length equals 12 residues. CDR1 is SNHLY, CDR2 FYNNEI, per germline. CDR3 region: CASSRQQETQYF. The CDR3 region has the DNA TGTGCCAGCAGTAGACAGCAAGAGACCCAGTACTTC.

This chain links TRBV12-3 or TRBV12-4 with TRBJ1-1; TRBD1 matches at 10 bases. J was trimmed by 5 bases and V by 4 bases; bases with no gene match: 10. The CDR3 runs to 16 residues. The CDR3 here is CASSSTGGAPSTEAFF. The CDR3 DNA sequence: TGTGCCAGCAGTTCGACAGGGGGCGCACCTTCGACTGAAGCTTTCTTT.

This clonotype showed up just a few times. One end of the junction varies from germline; a read error may be responsible. The chain employs TRBV6-1 and TRBJ1-6; D call uncertain. Germline V gene sequence: CDR1 MNHNS, CDR2 SASEGT. This CDR3 contains 12 residues. CDR3 protein: CASNELGTPLHF. CDR3 DNA: TGTGCCAGCAATGAATTGGGTACACCCCTCCACTTT.

This clonotype has just a few counts. The rearrangement uses TRBV5-5 and TRBJ2-7, with 7 bases lining up with TRBD1. The CDR3 is 14 residues long. Germline V gene data show CDR1 as SGHKS and CDR2 as YYEKEE (reference sequence). The junction had 8 bases not matched to a gene; V was cut back by 2 bases and J by 6 bases. The CDR3 loop is CASSLQGNSIEQYF. DNA for the CDR3: TGTGCCAGCAGCTTACAGGGGAATTCGATCGAGCAGTACTTC.

This clonotype was seen ten or more times. The V gene is TRBV6-1, the J gene TRBJ2-7; D is perhaps TRBD2 (6 bases). The CDR3 extends over 13 amino acids. The ends were cut back, 5 bases at V and 2 bases at J, with 10 bases in the middle. Germline V lookup: CDR1 MNHNS, CDR2 SASEGT. CDR3 residues: CASSRLVTYEQYF. CDR3 DNA: TGTGCCAGCAGTCGACTAGTTACCTACGAGCAGTACTTC.

The V call is TRBV27, the J call TRBJ1-5; D possibly corresponds to TRBD1 (6 bases). This CDR3 spans 14 amino acids. Germline CDR1 MNHEY, CDR2 SMNVEV (reference sequence). V was cut by 5 bases and J by 3 bases, with 11 bases left in between. The CDR3: CASSKQGPNQPQHF. The CDR3, as DNA: TGTGCCAGCAGTAAACAGGGACCCAATCAGCCCCAGCATTTT.

A remark on this clonotype: A read error may explain this, as a much larger clone is one base away. The gene calls are TRBV28 and TRBJ2-6, with D tentatively TRBD1 or TRBD2 (6 bases each). Trimming took off 7 bases at V and 17 bases at J, with 24 bases between the two ends. The V gene's germline CDR1 is MDHEN and CDR2 SYDVKM. CDR3 length: 14 residues. The CDR3 sequence: CASTPGAGKSVMTF. The CDR3 DNA follows: TGTGCCAGCACCCCGGGGGCAGGGAAATCAGTCATGACTTTC.

This clonotype was recorded many times. The V and J genes are TRBV29-1 and TRBJ1-2, with 7 bases lining up with TRBD1. The V segment lost 0 bases and the J segment 4 bases; nucleotides outside the gene matches: 8. This CDR3 region has 15 residues. CDR1 is SQVTM and CDR2 is ANQGSEA in the germline V gene. The CDR3 protein is CSVEDQGDSGYGYTF. The CDR3 DNA follows: TGCAGCGTTGAAGATCAGGGGGATTCGGGCTATGGCTACACCTTC. The full variable domain, rest sourced from reference TRBV29-1 and TRBJ1-2, is SAVISQKPSRDICQRGTSLTIQCQVDSQVTMMFWYRQQPGQSLTLIATANQGSEATYESGFVIDKFPISRPNLTFSTLTVSNMSPEDSSIYLCSVEDQGDSGYGYTFGSGTRLTVV.

The chain uses TRBV28 and TRBJ2-7; D remains unclear. This CDR3 is 15 amino acids long. CDR1 is MDHEN and CDR2 is SYDVKM in the germline V gene. The V end was cut by 3 bases, the J end by 1 base, with 13 bases between. CDR3 residues: CASSFWRKRSYEQYF. The CDR3 DNA sequence: TGTGCCAGCAGTTTTTGGCGGAAGCGTTCCTACGAGCAGTACTTC.

This clonotype was seen repeatedly, ten times or more. The CDR3 nucleotides read TGTGCCAGCGGTATTGGGTTAGGGCCGTACACTGAAGCTTTCTTT. Its protein product is CASGIGLGPYTEAFF. This chain links TRBV6-1 with TRBJ1-1; D unresolved. The V end lost 8 bases, the J end lost 3 bases, and 19 bases lay between the germline ends. Germline V CDR1 and CDR2: MNHNS, SASEGT. CDR3 length: 15 residues.

This clonotype was observed many times. The rearrangement links TRBV30 to TRBJ1-1; possibly TRBD1 for D (5 bases). CDR1 is GTSNPN and CDR2 is SVGIG in the germline V gene (reference sequence). Trimming left V 4 bases short and J 5 bases short, with 8 bases between. The CDR3 has 11 residues. The CDR3 region is CAWIRETEAFF. CDR3 bases: TGTGCCTGGATCAGGGAAACTGAAGCTTTCTTT. Full variable domain (outside the CDR3, taken from reference TRBV30 and TRBJ1-1): SQTIHQWPATLVQPVGSPLSLECTVEGTSNPNLYWYRQAAGRGLQLLFYSVGIGQISSEVPQNLSASRPQDRQFILSSKKLLLSDSGFYLCAWIRETEAFFGQGTRLTVV.

In this sample, this clonotype turned up many times. The chain combines TRBV20-1 with TRBJ2-7; 7 bases fit TRBD1. V lost 5 bases, J lost 3 bases, and 10 bases stayed unmatched. Germline V gene data show CDR1 as DFQATT and CDR2 as SNEGSKA (reference sequence). The CDR3 is 14 residues long. CDR3 coding DNA: TGCAGTGCTCGACCCGGGACAGAGTTCTACGAGCAGTACTTC. Protein sequence: CSARPGTEFYEQYF.

This clonotype was seen many times. The chain combines TRBV28 with TRBJ1-2; D gene ambiguous. The V and J ends lost 4 bases and 4 bases respectively, with 13 bases between them. Germline V gene data show CDR1 as MDHEN and CDR2 as SYDVKM. This CDR3 has 14 residues. The CDR3 DNA reads TGTGCCAGCAGTTCCCGGGGAATCGCCTATGGCTACACCTTC. It codes for CASSSRGIAYGYTF.

This clonotype was seen repeatedly, ten times or more. The CDR3 DNA follows: TGCGCCAGTGCCCTCAGCGCCAATCAGCCCCAGCATTTT. This codes for CASALSANQPQHF. The chain combines TRBV5-1 with TRBJ1-5, with D unclear. CDR1 and CDR2 (germline): SGHRS, YFSETQ. Deletions cut 8 bases from V and 3 bases from J, with 12 bases between. The CDR3 spans 13 residues.

A remark on this clonotype: Relative to the germline gene, one junction end is altered; a read error may explain this. The chain recombines TRBV5-1 with TRBJ2-7, with D hard to call. The length of the CDR3 is 13 residues. Germline V CDR1 and CDR2: SGHRS, YFSETQ. CDR3 region: CACSVEWWGEQYF. The DNA for the CDR3 is TGCGCCTGCAGCGTAGAATGGTGGGGCGAGCAGTACTTC.

This clonotype was counted many times. CDR3 coding DNA: TGTGCCAGCAGTGAATATCTTGCGGGATATTATGGCTACACCTTC. Its translation is CASSEYLAGYYGYTF. The chain employs TRBV6-1 and TRBJ1-2, with unresolved D. V was shortened by 2 bases and J by 5 bases, with 15 bases between the two germline ends. Germline V gives CDR1 MNHNS, CDR2 SASEGT. The length of the CDR3 is 15 residues.